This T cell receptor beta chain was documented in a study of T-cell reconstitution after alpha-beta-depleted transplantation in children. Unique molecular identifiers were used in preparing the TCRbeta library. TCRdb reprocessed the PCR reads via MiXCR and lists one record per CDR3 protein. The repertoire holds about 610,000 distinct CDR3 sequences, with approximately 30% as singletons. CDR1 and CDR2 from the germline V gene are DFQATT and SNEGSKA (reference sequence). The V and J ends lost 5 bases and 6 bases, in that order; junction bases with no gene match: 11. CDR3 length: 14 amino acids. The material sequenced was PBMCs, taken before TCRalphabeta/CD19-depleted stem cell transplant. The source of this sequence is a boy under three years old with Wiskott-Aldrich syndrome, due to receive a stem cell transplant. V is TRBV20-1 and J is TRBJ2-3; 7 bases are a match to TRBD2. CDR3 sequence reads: CSALRAGRLDTQYF. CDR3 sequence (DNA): TGCAGTGCTCTGCGAGCGGGGCGCCTGGATACGCAGTATTTT.